This entry concerns a single T cell receptor (beta chain). Its antigen is currently unknown. The sample belongs to a study of CXCR3-negative and CXCR3-positive naive CD8 T cells. Study outcomes and limitations: Researchers report that CXCR3-positive naive cells carry more hydrophobic TRB CDR3s than CXCR3-negative naive cells.

UMI-labeled 5' RACE yielded the TRB cDNA libraries. TCRdb re-called the 5' RACE reads; every CDR3 protein appears as one record, without DNA. The table lists 150,000 to 180,000 distinct CDR3 sequences. This TCR was recovered from a human donor in good health. Some clones in this sample may be carry-over from other donors' samples. The sequenced sample consisted of naive CXCR3+ CD8+ T cells from blood. Described subset: CD45RO-CCR7+CD27+CD95- naive CD8+ T cells expressing CXCR3 (TNR3+).

The CDR3 sequence is CASSQARPGTSGRNGELFF. This chain joins TRBV3-1 and TRBJ2-2; with no DNA, the TCRdb D assignment of TRBD2 cannot be verified. CDR1 and CDR2 from the germline V gene are LGHDT and YNNKEL (reference sequence). The CDR3 is made up of 19 amino acids.